Listed here are 29 T cell receptor beta chains from one sample, sequenced in a study of OX40 agonist ivuxolimab in advanced cancers. Libraries were made using the immunoSEQ multiplex PCR assay. In its TCRdb copy, this immuneACCESS table keeps in-frame sequences only and misses some clones. Where compared with another copy, unresolved V genes explain less than half of these, and the others have no known cause. For this sample the table gives 84,000 or so clones, of which just over 90% were detected only once. Approximately 0.39% of the sample belongs to the ten largest clones. Sequencing used CD4+ or CD8+ T cells sorted from blood, obtained in a trial of the OX40 agonist ivuxolimab. Receptors were obtained from an adult with an advanced solid tumor such as melanoma, head and neck, liver or kidney cancer.

The chain couples TRBV4-2 to TRBJ1-2, with D uncertain. This CDR3 spans 17 amino acids. CDR1 is LGHNA and CDR2 is YNFKEQ in the germline V gene. Trimming took off 0 bases at V and 2 bases at J, with 16 bases between the two ends. CDR3 DNA: TGTGCCAGCAGCCAAGATCATTCTGCCGGCCTCAACTATGGCTACACCTTC. Translation gives CASSQDHSAGLNYGYTF.

The gene calls are TRBV5-6 and TRBJ2-5; 10 nucleotides agree with TRBD2. CDR1 SGHDT and CDR2 YYEEEE come from the germline V gene. With V trimmed by 4 bases and J by 1 base, 4 bases remained unmatched. The CDR3 is 15 amino acids. The CDR3: CASSTTSGPQETQYF. CDR3 bases: TGTGCCAGCAGCACGACTAGCGGGCCCCAAGAGACCCAGTACTTC.

The CDR3 DNA reads TGTGCCAGCAGTCCGACACAAGATTATGGCTACACCTTC. Its translation: CASSPTQDYGYTF. The V gene is TRBV6-5, the J gene TRBJ1-2; D is uncertain. The length of the CDR3 is 13 residues. V shed 5 bases and J shed 5 bases, with 12 bases lying between them. From germline, CDR1 is MNHEY and CDR2 SVGAGI.

This chain uses TRBV25-1 with TRBJ2-7; 11 positions match TRBD2. This CDR3 contains 16 residues. Germline trimming cut 2 bases from V and 3 bases from J; bases unmatched to any gene: 6. Germline values: CDR1 MGHDK, CDR2 SYGVNS. The CDR3 protein is CASSELGSGRVYEQYF. DNA of the CDR3: TGTGCCAGCAGTGAACTTGGTAGCGGGAGGGTCTACGAGCAGTACTTC.

V usage is TRBV11-3 and J usage is TRBJ2-1; unclear D gene. The CDR3 runs to 12 residues. Per germline, CDR1 SGHNT and CDR2 YENEEA. Deletions cut 5 bases from V and 8 bases from J, with 10 bases between. DNA for the CDR3: TGTGCCAGCAGCATTAACCGATATGAGCAGTTCTTC. Translating gives CASSINRYEQFF. Based on the CDR3 plus reference TRBV11-3 and TRBJ2-1, the full variable domain is EAGVVQSPRYKIIEKKQPVAFWCNPISGHNTLYWYLQNLGQGPELLIRYENEEAVDDSQLPKDRFSAERLKGVDSTLKIQPAELGDSAVYLCASSINRYEQFFGPGTRLTVL.

This sequence joins TRBV28 and TRBJ1-1, with TRBD1 as a possible D gene (5 bases). The CDR3 runs 13 residues. V lost 6 bases and J 8 bases, leaving 16 bases between the germline ends. The germline V gene encodes CDR1 MDHEN and CDR2 SYDVKM. The chain's CDR3 is CASSPRHWGEAFF. The CDR3 DNA follows: TGTGCCAGCAGCCCCCGACATTGGGGCGAAGCTTTCTTT.

The J gene is TRBJ1-2, the V gene TRBV6-1; D is uncertain. CDR3 size: 14 residues. V dropped 1 base and J dropped 0 bases, with 6 bases sitting between them. Germline V gives CDR1 MNHNS, CDR2 SASEGT. The CDR3 is CASSEGPANYGYTF. CDR3 coding DNA: TGTGCCAGCAGTGAAGGGCCAGCTAACTATGGCTACACCTTC.

The table lists this clone with a count of one. The CDR3 sequence: CASPQPRALRKAFF. The DNA of the CDR3 is TGTGCCAGCCCCCAACCCCGGGCCTTGCGTAAAGCTTTCTTT. The V call is TRBV28, the J call TRBJ1-1; D unclear. The V gene lost 8 bases and the J gene lost 9 bases, with 22 bases spanning the gap. This CDR3 spans 14 amino acids. Germline V gene sequence: CDR1 MDHEN, CDR2 SYDVKM.

The chain links TRBV28 to TRBJ1-4; D not resolved. Germline values: CDR1 MDHEN, CDR2 SYDVKM. V lost 5 bases and J 5 bases, leaving 18 bases between the germline ends. The CDR3 extends over 16 amino acids. CDR3 DNA sequence: TGTGCCAGCAGTCCCGCCAGGACGGTTCCCAATGAAAAACTGTTTTTT. The encoded protein is CASSPARTVPNEKLFF.

This clone was seen a handful of times. The rearrangement links TRBV5-1 to TRBJ2-1; D is possibly TRBD1 (6 bases). V was trimmed by 4 bases and J by 4 bases, leaving 9 bases between them. The CDR3 has 13 residues. Per germline, CDR1 SGHRS and CDR2 YFSETQ. CDR3 sequence: CASSQGRYNEQFF. The CDR3 region has the DNA TGCGCCAGCAGCCAGGGGCGGTACAATGAGCAGTTCTTC. Drawing the rest from reference TRBV5-1 and TRBJ2-1, the complete variable domain is KAGVTQTPRYLIKTRGQQVTLSCSPISGHRSVSWYQQTPGQGLQFLFEYFSETQRNKGNFPGRFSGRQFSNSRSEMNVSTLELGDSALYLCASSQGRYNEQFFGPGTRLTVL.

This clone showed up just once. The chain's CDR3 is CASSFVPGTASGANVLTF. The CDR3 DNA follows: TGTGCCAGCAGCTTCGTCCCTGGGACAGCCTCTGGGGCCAACGTCCTGACTTTC. J is TRBJ2-6 and V is TRBV7-6; 7 nucleotides align to TRBD1. The CDR3 has 18 residues. Germline values: CDR1 SGHVS, CDR2 FNYEAQ. The V gene end was trimmed by 3 bases and the J gene end by 0 bases; junction bases not matched to a gene: 8.

In nucleotides, the CDR3 is TGTGCCAGCAGGGTGGACGGAGGATTACATCAGCCCCAGCATTTT. Translated, it gives CASRVDGGLHQPQHF. J is TRBJ1-5 and V is TRBV2; D gene unclear. The germline V gene encodes CDR1 SNHLY and CDR2 FYNNEI. The CDR3 is 15 residues long. V was cut by 6 bases and J by 5 bases, with 17 bases left in between. The complete variable domain, with remaining parts taken from reference TRBV2 and TRBJ1-5, reads EPEVTQTPSHQVTQMGQEVILRCVPISNHLYFYWYRQILGQKVEFLVSFYNNEISEKSEIFDDQFSVERPDGSNFTLKIRSTKLEDSAMYFCASRVDGGLHQPQHFGDGTRLSIL.

This chain joins TRBV7-6 and TRBJ2-3; possible D gene TRBD2, 7 bases. The CDR3 consists of 15 residues. Germline V lookup: CDR1 SGHVS, CDR2 FNYEAQ. Trimming removed 1 base from V and 2 bases from J, with 10 bases in between. CDR3 sequence: CASSLGGGLTDTQYF. CDR3 coding DNA: TGTGCCAGCAGCTTAGGGGGGGGGCTCACAGATACGCAGTATTTT.

The chain joins TRBV5-1 to TRBJ2-2; D gene uncertain. The CDR3 is made up of 14 amino acids. V shed 4 bases and J shed 2 bases, with 9 bases lying between them. Germline V CDR1 and CDR2: SGHRS, YFSETQ. The CDR3 here is CASSETENTGELFF. The CDR3, as DNA: TGCGCCAGCAGCGAGACTGAAAACACCGGGGAGCTGTTTTTT.

The chain combines TRBV5-4 with TRBJ2-7, with D possibly being TRBD1 (5 bases). Germline CDR1 is SGHNT and CDR2 is YYREEE (reference sequence). The CDR3 consists of 13 residues. Trimming pared 5 bases from V and 5 bases from J, leaving 14 bases between. In DNA form, the CDR3 reads TGTGCCAGCAGAAACCAGGGTTTTGACGAGCAGTACTTC. Protein: CASRNQGFDEQYF. The full variable domain, in which reference TRBV5-4 and TRBJ2-7 provide the parts outside the CDR3, is ETGVTQSPTHLIKTRGQQVTLRCSSQSGHNTVSWYQQALGQGPQFIFQYYREEENGRGNFPPRFSGLQFPNYSSELNVNALELDDSALYLCASRNQGFDEQYFGPGTRLTVT.

J is TRBJ1-2 and V is TRBV6-5, with TRBD1 matching over 9 bases. Trimming at V came to 10 bases and at J to 5 bases, leaving 8 bases not matched to a gene. The CDR3 length is 13 residues. The germline gives CDR1 MNHEY, CDR2 SVGAGI. Here the CDR3 reads CATTETGGYGYTF. CDR3 nucleotides: TGTGCCACCACAGAGACAGGGGGGTATGGCTACACCTTC.

The V and J genes are TRBV9 and TRBJ2-3; D may correspond to TRBD1 or TRBD2 (5 bases each). The V end lost 3 bases, the J end lost 6 bases, and 17 bases lay between the germline ends. The CDR3 has 15 residues. The V gene's germline CDR1 is SGDLS and CDR2 YYNGEE. The CDR3 sequence is CASSDIGTRVDTQYF. CDR3 sequence (DNA): TGTGCCAGCAGCGATATTGGGACGCGGGTTGATACGCAGTATTTT.

The chain recombines TRBV4-2 with TRBJ2-3, with a tentative D call TRBD1 (6 bases). The CDR3 runs 17 residues. The germline V and J ends were trimmed by 4 bases and 3 bases, with 20 bases remaining between them. Germline loops: CDR1 LGHNA, CDR2 YNFKEQ. CDR3 loop: CASSPGTRGYGTDTQYF. The CDR3 DNA reads as TGTGCCAGCAGCCCCGGGACAAGGGGTTATGGGACAGATACGCAGTATTTT.

V gene TRBV7-2 combines with J gene TRBJ2-2; D gene ambiguous. This CDR3 has 14 residues. The V end was cut by 1 base, the J end by 6 bases, with 9 bases between. CDR1 SGHTA and CDR2 FQGNSA come from the germline V gene. In DNA, the CDR3 is TGTGCCAGCAGCTTAGTGGCCAGCTCCGGGGAGCTGTTTTTT. Protein: CASSLVASSGELFF.

This clone has only one observation. The chain recombines TRBV18 with TRBJ2-3; D gene ambiguous. V was pared by 3 bases and J by 4 bases, with 5 bases between. The CDR3 has 12 amino acids. Germline loops: CDR1 KGHSH, CDR2 LQKENI. CDR3 sequence (DNA): TGTGCCAGCTCACCGACGTCAGATACGCAGTATTTT. This translates into CASSPTSDTQYF.

There are a few counts of this clone. This same CDR3 is encoded by further DNA sequences in the sample. V usage is TRBV18 and J usage is TRBJ1-1; D may be TRBD1 (6 bases). This CDR3 has 13 residues. Germline-derived CDR1 and CDR2 are KGHSH and LQKENI. V lost 1 base and J lost 3, with 6 bases in between. The CDR3 sequence is CASSPQGDTEAFF. DNA for the CDR3: TGTGCCAGCTCACCACAGGGGGACACTGAAGCTTTCTTT. Full variable domain (missing parts from reference TRBV18 and TRBJ1-1): NAGVMQNPRHLVRRRGQEARLRCSPMKGHSHVYWYRQLPEEGLKFMVYLQKENIIDESGMPKERFSAEFPKEGPSILRIQQVVRGDSAAYFCASSPQGDTEAFFGQGTRLTVV.

This clone was recorded only once. One end of the junction varies from germline; a read error may be responsible. The chain has TRBV5-1 and TRBJ1-3; 9 bases are a match to TRBD1. Germline CDR1 SGHRS, CDR2 YFSETQ. The CDR3 has 17 residues. CDR3 protein: CASSWAGTGTSGNTIYF. The DNA of the CDR3 is TGCGCCAGTAGCTGGGCCGGGACAGGGACCTCTGGAAACACCATATATTTT.

In this sample, this clone turned up once. The gene calls are TRBV7-6 and TRBJ2-3; D remains unclear. From germline, CDR1 is SGHVS and CDR2 FNYEAQ. Trimming removed 5 bases at V and 0 bases at J, with 9 bases between. The CDR3 sequence is 14 residues long. The CDR3 spells CASSRRSSTDTQYF. As DNA, the CDR3 is TGTGCCAGCAGCCGCAGATCTAGCACAGATACGCAGTATTTT.

This chain connects TRBV4-1 to TRBJ2-5, with D hard to call. Trimming stripped 0 bases from V and 5 bases from J, with 13 bases between. The CDR3 runs 15 residues. Germline-derived CDR1 and CDR2 are MGHRA and YSYEKL. Here the CDR3 reads CASSQDIRSRETQYF. For the CDR3, the DNA is TGCGCCAGCAGCCAAGATATACGTTCTCGGGAGACCCAGTACTTC.

The chain employs TRBV2 and TRBJ2-3, with 10 bases aligning to TRBD2. The germline V gene encodes CDR1 SNHLY and CDR2 FYNNEI. The trim removed 4 bases at V and 9 bases at J, leaving 7 bases unmatched. This CDR3 comprises 14 residues. CDR3 DNA: TGTGCCAGCAGTGCTCGGACTAGCGGTTCAACGCAGTATTTT. This sequence encodes CASSARTSGSTQYF. The full variable domain, its missing parts supplied by reference TRBV2 and TRBJ2-3, is EPEVTQTPSHQVTQMGQEVILRCVPISNHLYFYWYRQILGQKVEFLVSFYNNEISEKSEIFDDQFSVERPDGSNFTLKIRSTKLEDSAMYFCASSARTSGSTQYFGPGTRLTVL.

The V call is TRBV19, the J call TRBJ1-5; no definite D call. Trimming left V 4 bases short and J 8 bases short, with 9 bases between. CDR1 and CDR2 (germline): LNHDA, SQIVND (reference sequence). The CDR3 has 12 amino acids. The CDR3: CASSTGLKPQHF. Written as DNA, the CDR3 is TGTGCCAGTAGTACGGGCCTTAAGCCCCAGCATTTT.

This sequence joins TRBV11-3 and TRBJ2-5; 8 bases agree with TRBD2. J gave up 5 bases and V 2 bases, and 4 bases lay outside the gene matches. The CDR3 is 14 residues long. Germline lookup yields CDR1 SGHNT and CDR2 YENEEA. DNA of the CDR3: TGTGCCAGCAGCTTATCAGCGGGGGTTGAGACCCAGTACTTC. Amino acids: CASSLSAGVETQYF.

This clone was picked up one time. The CDR3 bases are TGTGCCAGCAGCCGAGCTGGCCGGGGGAACTACGAGCAGTACTTC. It specifies CASSRAGRGNYEQYF. The chain is built from TRBV11-2 and TRBJ2-7; D might be TRBD2 (6 bases). Germline values: CDR1 SGHAT, CDR2 FQNNGV. This CDR3 contains 15 residues. V shed 5 bases and J shed 3 bases, with 17 bases lying between them.

V gene TRBV7-9 combines with J gene TRBJ1-5, with D hard to call. V lost 1 base, J lost 6 bases, and 13 bases lay in between. There are 15 residues in the CDR3. The germline CDR1 and CDR2 sequences are SEHNR and FQNEAQ (reference sequence). As DNA, the CDR3 is TGTGCCAGCAGCTTAGTGCGGCCCGCAGGTCAGCCCCAGCATTTT. Its protein product is CASSLVRPAGQPQHF. The entire variable domain, with the rest obtained from reference TRBV7-9 and TRBJ1-5, is as follows: DTGVSQNPRHKITKRGQNVTFRCDPISEHNRLYWYRQTLGQGPEFLTYFQNEAQLEKSRLLSDRFSAERPKGSFSTLEIQRTEQGDSAMYLCASSLVRPAGQPQHFGDGTRLSIL.